This T cell receptor (beta chain) was sequenced during a study of cytomegalovirus exposure and HLA in healthy donors. General study findings and limits: The dataset shows that most TCR sequences were rare, while some public TCRs occurred in many donors. As a later analysis showed, a missense DCLRE1C variant was linked to trimming of TCR beta V- and J-genes.

This clone was seen a few times. Antigen unknown. CDR3 length: 15 amino acids. V was clipped by 6 bases and J by 8 bases; unmatched bases: 11. Germline CDR1 MDHEN, CDR2 SYDVKM. PCR used 60 Vbeta primers and 13 Jbeta primers. Assay used: immunoSEQ multiplex PCR; TCRdb lists only in-frame clones, some missing. There are approximately 85,000 clones in the sample; just under 80% occur only once, and 7.3% lies in the top ten. The TCR originated in a man aged 30 to 39 in good health and CMV-seronegative. The material sequenced was PBMCs. This rearrangement joins TRBV28 to TRBJ1-2, with TRBD1 matching over 11 bases. The CDR3 DNA is TGTGCCAGCAGAAAATGGACAGGGGGCCACTCGGGCTACACCTTC. Residues: CASRKWTGGHSGYTF.